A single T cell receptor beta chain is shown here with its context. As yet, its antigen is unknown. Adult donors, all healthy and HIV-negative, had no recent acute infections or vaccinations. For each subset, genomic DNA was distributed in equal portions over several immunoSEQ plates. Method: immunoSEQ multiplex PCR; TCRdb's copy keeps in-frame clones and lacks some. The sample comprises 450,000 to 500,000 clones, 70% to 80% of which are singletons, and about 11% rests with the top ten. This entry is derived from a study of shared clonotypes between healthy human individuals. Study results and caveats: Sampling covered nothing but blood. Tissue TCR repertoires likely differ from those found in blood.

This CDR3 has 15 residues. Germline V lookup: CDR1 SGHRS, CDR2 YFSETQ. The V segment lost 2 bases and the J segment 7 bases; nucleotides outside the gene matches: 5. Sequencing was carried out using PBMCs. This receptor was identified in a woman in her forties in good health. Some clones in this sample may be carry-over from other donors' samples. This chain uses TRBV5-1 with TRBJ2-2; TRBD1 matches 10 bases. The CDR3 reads CASSFETGGGGELFF. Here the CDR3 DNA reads TGCGCCAGCAGCTTTGAGACAGGGGGCGGCGGGGAGCTGTTTTTT. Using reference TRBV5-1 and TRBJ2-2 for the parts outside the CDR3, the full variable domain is KAGVTQTPRYLIKTRGQQVTLSCSPISGHRSVSWYQQTPGQGLQFLFEYFSETQRNKGNFPGRFSGRQFSNSRSEMNVSTLELGDSALYLCASSFETGGGGELFFGEGSRLTVL.